The 23 T cell receptor beta chains in this list originate from one sample, sequenced in a study of blood T cell repertoires in COVID-19. Clones were read by immunoSEQ multiplex PCR, and TCRdb kept only the in-frame ones, dropping some. The table lists a few hundred thousand clones, approximately 85% of them singletons, with more than 6.5% in the top ten. Sequenced input: PBMCs or T cells enriched from blood (not recorded which). These receptors were collected from a woman aged 50 to 65 who had been exposed to COVID-19.

The chain employs TRBV19 and TRBJ1-1; D is perhaps TRBD1 (6 bases). Per germline, CDR1 LNHDA and CDR2 SQIVND (reference sequence). V was clipped by 3 bases and J by 4 bases, with 12 bases between them. This CDR3 is built from 14 residues. Here the CDR3 reads CASSMRGPGTEAFF. CDR3 DNA sequence: TGTGCCAGTAGTATGCGGGGGCCTGGCACTGAAGCTTTCTTT.

This chain links TRBV7-2 with TRBJ1-1; D not resolved. Between the trimmed V and J ends, which lost 2 bases and 0 bases, there was a span of 7 bases. Germline lookup yields CDR1 SGHTA and CDR2 FQGNSA. The CDR3 is 14 amino acids. In DNA form, the CDR3 reads TGTGCCAGCAGCTTACGGAGGGTGAACACTGAAGCTTTCTTT. Its protein is CASSLRRVNTEAFF.

This chain uses TRBV4-3 with TRBJ1-1, with D tentatively TRBD1 (5 bases). The CDR3 spans 14 residues. The germline CDR1 and CDR2 sequences are LGHNA and YSLEER. V was shortened by 2 bases and J by 4 bases, with 11 bases between the two germline ends. The chain's CDR3 is CASSQRGWGTEAFF. Here the CDR3 DNA reads TGCGCCAGCAGCCAAAGGGGATGGGGCACTGAAGCTTTCTTT.

This clone was seen just once. The genes are TRBV10-2 and TRBJ1-1; D remains unclear. CDR3 length equals 11 residues. With 5 bases removed from V and 8 bases from J, the gap between germline ends came to 9 bases. Germline assignment: CDR1 WSHSY and CDR2 SAAADI. The CDR3 sequence: CASSQTREAFF. CDR3 DNA sequence: TGCGCCAGCAGTCAAACTAGGGAAGCTTTCTTT.

The chain combines TRBV10-3 with TRBJ1-3, with 7 nucleotides matching TRBD1. V lost 10 bases to trimming and J lost 3 bases; unmatched junction nucleotides: 9. In germline, CDR1 is ENHRY, CDR2 SYGVKD. This CDR3 comprises 14 residues. The DNA of the CDR3 is TGTGCCAGTCGACAGGGACTCGATGGAAACACCATATATTTT. Translated, it gives CASRQGLDGNTIYF.

The genes are TRBV7-6 and TRBJ2-5; possibly TRBD1 for D (6 bases). The CDR3 contains 14 residues. Trimming cost V 5 bases and J 4 bases, with 14 bases left between them. Germline V CDR1 and CDR2: SGHVS, FNYEAQ. This CDR3 reads CASSTRGSGETQYF. Here the CDR3 DNA reads TGTGCCAGCAGCACCAGGGGAAGCGGAGAGACCCAGTACTTC.

This clone occurred a few times. The chain couples TRBV28 to TRBJ1-5, with TRBD1 as a possible D gene (6 bases). Trimming left V 6 bases short and J 6 bases short, with 15 bases between. This CDR3 has 14 residues. In germline, CDR1 is MDHEN, CDR2 SYDVKM. CDR3 nucleotides: TGTGCCAGCAGGATGGGGGCTCAAGGTCAGCCCCAGCATTTT. This encodes CASRMGAQGQPQHF.

In nucleotides, the CDR3 is TGCGCCAGCAGCTTGGAAAGAGCGGGGGTAGAGACCCAGTACTTC. This gives the protein CASSLERAGVETQYF. This chain links TRBV5-1 with TRBJ2-5, with 8 positions matching TRBD2. After removal of 0 bases from V and 4 bases from J, the junction contained 5 bases not matched to a gene. Looked up from germline, CDR1 is SGHRS and CDR2 is YFSETQ. The CDR3 is 15 amino acids.

The rearrangement joins TRBV6-6 to TRBJ1-2, with 7 bases fitting TRBD1. This CDR3 is built from 14 residues. J lost 3 bases, V lost 6 bases, and 7 bases had no gene match. Germline V lookup: CDR1 MNHNY, CDR2 SVGAGI (reference sequence). The CDR3 DNA follows: TGTGCCAGCAGCCTGACAGGGAGTGACTATGGCTACACCTTC. It specifies CASSLTGSDYGYTF.

This chain uses TRBV24-1 with TRBJ1-3, with D perhaps matching TRBD1 (5 bases). The CDR3 runs to 14 residues. Germline lookup yields CDR1 KGHDR and CDR2 SFDVKD. With 3 bases removed from V and 11 bases from J, the gap between germline ends came to 16 bases. CDR3 sequence (DNA): TGTGCCACCAGTGATCCCCGACAGCCCGGAGCCATATATTTT. It specifies CATSDPRQPGAIYF.

The chain recombines TRBV28 with TRBJ1-3, with D unclear. CDR1 MDHEN and CDR2 SYDVKM come from the germline V gene. The CDR3 runs to 12 residues. V was cut by 7 bases and J by 7 bases, with 11 bases left in between. CDR3 sequence reads: CASNTPGNTIYF. The CDR3 DNA sequence: TGTGCCAGCAACACGCCCGGGAACACCATATATTTT.

The CDR3 DNA is TGTGCCAGCAGCCCCTTCCGGGGAGGAATCAATGAGCAGTTCTTC. Translated: CASSPFRGGINEQFF. The chain has TRBV28 and TRBJ2-1; D might be TRBD2 (6 bases). This CDR3 has 15 amino acids. Germline CDR1 and CDR2: MDHEN and SYDVKM. Trimming removed 6 bases from V and 6 bases from J, with 18 bases in between.

This chain joins TRBV2 and TRBJ2-3; 9 positions agree with TRBD2. The germline V gene has CDR1 SNHLY and CDR2 FYNNEI. Trimming at V came to 7 bases and at J to 5 bases, leaving 4 bases not matched to a gene. CDR3 length: 13 amino acids. CDR3 nucleotides: TGTGCCAGCACAAGCGGGGGGCGAGATACGCAGTATTTT. The encoded protein is CASTSGGRDTQYF. Based on the CDR3 plus reference TRBV2 and TRBJ2-3, the full variable domain is EPEVTQTPSHQVTQMGQEVILRCVPISNHLYFYWYRQILGQKVEFLVSFYNNEISEKSEIFDDQFSVERPDGSNFTLKIRSTKLEDSAMYFCASTSGGRDTQYFGPGTRLTVL.

The V and J genes are TRBV10-1 and TRBJ2-1, with TRBD2 as a possible D gene (6 bases). The germline gives CDR1 WNHNN, CDR2 SYGVQD (reference sequence). The CDR3 has 13 residues. V was shortened by 0 bases and J by 7 bases, with 7 bases between the two germline ends. The CDR3 here is CASSESAGNEQFF. CDR3 sequence (DNA): TGCGCCAGCAGTGAGTCCGCGGGGAATGAGCAGTTCTTC.

This chain joins TRBV9 and TRBJ2-1, with 8 bases aligning to TRBD2. The CDR3 is 14 amino acids. With 0 bases clipped from V and 7 bases from J, the junction kept 3 bases outside the gene matches. CDR1 SGDLS and CDR2 YYNGEE come from the germline V gene. CDR3 coding DNA: TGTGCCAGCAGCGTAGCGGGGGGGCCGAATGAGCAGTTCTTC. It codes for CASSVAGGPNEQFF.

CDR3 loop: CASSNRQGSSYEQYF. The CDR3 nucleotides read TGTGCCAGCAGCAACCGACAGGGGAGCTCCTACGAGCAGTACTTC. V usage is TRBV5-6 and J usage is TRBJ2-7; TRBD1 matches at 8 bases. V shed 4 bases, J shed 0 bases, and the junction held 6 bases outside the gene matches. The CDR3 sequence is 15 residues long. The germline V gene has CDR1 SGHDT and CDR2 YYEEEE.

On this clone: Additional DNA sequences in this sample encode the identical CDR3. CDR3 sequence reads: CASSLPGGTEAFF. CDR3 nucleotide sequence: TGTGCCAGCAGCCTGCCGGGGGGCACTGAAGCTTTCTTT. The gene calls are TRBV3-1 (or the pseudogene TRBV3-2) and TRBJ1-1; D perhaps matches TRBD1 (5 bases). The V end lost 4 bases, the J end lost 4 bases, and 10 bases lay between the germline ends. Germline V gene sequence: CDR1 LGHDT, CDR2 YNNKEL (reference sequence). This CDR3 comprises 13 residues.

The rearrangement joins TRBV28 to TRBJ1-1; D is uncertain. Germline V gene data show CDR1 as MDHEN and CDR2 as SYDVKM. Trimming took 10 bases from V and 1 from J, leaving 13 bases between them. The CDR3 sequence is 13 residues long. The CDR3 loop reads CATRRPGNTEAFF. CDR3 DNA: TGTGCCACCCGGCGACCGGGGAACACTGAAGCTTTCTTT.

The chain links TRBV10-3 to TRBJ1-1, with a weak D call TRBD1 (6 bases). CDR1 and CDR2 (germline): ENHRY, SYGVKD. V dropped 0 bases and J dropped 1 base, with 18 bases sitting between them. This CDR3 spans 18 amino acids. CDR3 coding DNA: TGTGCCATCAGTGAGTCAGGATTGACAGGCCCTTCGAACACTGAAGCTTTCTTT. It codes for CAISESGLTGPSNTEAFF.

This clone was recorded once. The chain has TRBV6-5 and TRBJ1-1; D is uncertain. From germline, CDR1 is MNHEY and CDR2 SVGAGI. The CDR3 length is 11 residues. With 6 bases removed from V and 1 base from J, the gap between germline ends came to 3 bases. DNA for the CDR3: TGTGCCAGCAGACAGAACACTGAAGCTTTCTTT. Its translation: CASRQNTEAFF.

V gene TRBV7-6 combines with J gene TRBJ2-2; 8 bases are shared with TRBD1. The germline V gene has CDR1 SGHVS and CDR2 FNYEAQ. The length of the CDR3 is 16 residues. With V trimmed by 4 bases and J by 0 bases, 4 bases remained unmatched. CDR3 amino acids: CASSSPTGANTGELFF. The CDR3, as DNA: TGTGCCAGCAGCTCTCCGACAGGGGCGAACACCGGGGAGCTGTTTTTT.

The V gene is TRBV12-5, the J gene TRBJ1-5, with 12 nucleotides matching TRBD1. CDR3 size: 18 residues. From germline, CDR1 is LGHNT and CDR2 FRNRAP. V lost 7 bases, J lost 1 base, and 11 bases stayed unmatched. The CDR3 nucleotides are TGTGCTAGTGTTTCCCGGGACAGGGGGCTTCCGAGCAATCAGCCCCAGCATTTT. Protein sequence: CASVSRDRGLPSNQPQHF.

V gene TRBV20-1 combines with J gene TRBJ2-7; D may be TRBD1 (6 bases). V was trimmed by 3 bases and J by 5 bases, leaving 17 bases between them. The CDR3 consists of 14 residues. From germline, CDR1 is DFQATT and CDR2 SNEGSKA (reference sequence). CDR3 in amino acids: CSASEDGQSDEQYF. CDR3 DNA sequence: TGCAGTGCTAGTGAGGACGGACAGAGCGACGAGCAGTACTTC.